The 21 T cell receptor beta chains below were found in one sample sequenced in a study of T cells expressing NK-cell markers. TCRdb re-called the 5' RACE reads; every CDR3 protein appears as one record, without DNA. The sample is made up of 350,000 to 450,000 distinct CDR3 sequences, and the top ten hold roughly 5.2% of it. Material: blood T cells: a sorted CD56 or NKG2C T cell subset, CD4+ or CD8+ T cells, or bulk PBMC T cells (not recorded which). All receptors come from a man between 18 and 69 years old in good health.

The gene calls are TRBV18 and TRBJ2-6. The CDR3 runs 12 residues. Germline lookup yields CDR1 KGHSH and CDR2 LQKENI. CDR3 protein: CASSLEANVLTF.

The V gene is TRBV30, the J gene TRBJ2-7. The germline CDR1 and CDR2 sequences are GTSNPN and SVGIG (reference sequence). CDR3 length equals 14 residues. The CDR3 loop is CAWSVNKGSYEQYF.

The rearrangement links TRBV3-1 to TRBJ2-7; the D call of TRBD1 rests on TCRdb alone, since no DNA is present to check it. CDR1 and CDR2 from the germline V gene are LGHDT and YNNKEL (reference sequence). The CDR3 is 14 residues long. The CDR3 spells CASSRQRGFFEQYF.

V and J are TRBV5-1 and TRBJ2-1; TCRdb's assignment of TRBD1 cannot be checked, as there is no DNA. Germline V gene sequence: CDR1 SGHRS, CDR2 YFSETQ. This CDR3 is built from 15 residues. CDR3 loop: CASSLGGAMYNEQFF.

CDR3 sequence reads: CASSTQGWETQYF. The chain joins TRBV19 to TRBJ2-5; TCRdb proposes TRBD1, but this gene call is untestable without DNA. Germline CDR1 and CDR2: LNHDA and SQIVND (reference sequence). The CDR3 is 13 residues long.

This chain uses TRBV5-1 with TRBJ2-7; TCRdb picks TRBD1, but there is no DNA to check that call. The length of the CDR3 is 17 residues. Germline CDR1 reads SGHRS; CDR2 reads YFSETQ. This CDR3 reads CASSFSQVGGLSYEQYF. The whole variable domain, filled in from reference TRBV5-1 and TRBJ2-7, reads KAGVTQTPRYLIKTRGQQVTLSCSPISGHRSVSWYQQTPGQGLQFLFEYFSETQRNKGNFPGRFSGRQFSNSRSEMNVSTLELGDSALYLCASSFSQVGGLSYEQYFGPGTRLTVT.

V and J are TRBV5-1 and TRBJ2-3; TCRdb gives TRBD2 as the D gene, but with no DNA this cannot be confirmed. Germline CDR1 reads SGHRS; CDR2 reads YFSETQ. The CDR3 covers 17 residues. This chain's CDR3 is CASSLGAGTSGTDTQYF.

This chain connects TRBV11-2 to TRBJ2-2; TCRdb designates TRBD2, a call that cannot be tested without DNA. The germline gives CDR1 SGHAT, CDR2 FQNNGV. The CDR3 has 15 residues. CDR3 amino acids: CASRNGLAVTGELFF.

The rearrangement links TRBV4-1 to TRBJ1-1; with no DNA, the TCRdb D assignment of TRBD1 cannot be verified. The CDR3 consists of 14 residues. Germline-derived CDR1 and CDR2 are MGHRA and YSYEKL. The CDR3 protein is CASRHRVMNTEAFF.

This chain connects TRBV7-3 to TRBJ2-3; TCRdb calls TRBD1, which cannot be checked without DNA. This CDR3 comprises 14 residues. The germline gives CDR1 SGHTA, CDR2 FQGTGA. CDR3 sequence: CASSLDRGADTQYF. The full variable domain, completed using reference TRBV7-3 and TRBJ2-3, is GAGVSQTPSNKVTEKGKYVELRCDPISGHTALYWYRQSLGQGPEFLIYFQGTGAADDSGLPNDRFFAVRPEGSVSTLKIQRTERGDSAVYLCASSLDRGADTQYFGPGTRLTVL.

The chain carries TRBV28 and TRBJ2-5; TCRdb's assignment of TRBD1 cannot be checked, as there is no DNA. The germline V gene has CDR1 MDHEN and CDR2 SYDVKM. CDR3 length: 20 amino acids. CDR3 in amino acids: CASRWSGRDRGSPRQETQYF.

CDR3 amino acids: CASSENVIGGGNQPQHF. V usage is TRBV6-1 and J usage is TRBJ1-5; lacking DNA, the TRBD1 call made by TCRdb goes unchecked. Germline CDR1 and CDR2: MNHNS and SASEGT. This CDR3 has 17 amino acids.

The rearrangement joins TRBV20-1 to TRBJ2-5; checking the TCRdb D call of TRBD1 is not possible without DNA. This CDR3 region has 15 residues. CDR1 is DFQATT, CDR2 SNEGSKA, per germline (reference sequence). CDR3 region: CSARDVRGRWETQYF.

J is TRBJ1-2 and V is TRBV7-9; absent DNA, TCRdb's TRBD1 call cannot be checked. CDR3 length equals 12 residues. The germline gives CDR1 SEHNR, CDR2 FQNEAQ (reference sequence). This chain's CDR3 is CASSLQGYGYTF.

The V call is TRBV10-3, the J call TRBJ2-1. This CDR3 spans 17 amino acids. The V gene's germline CDR1 is ENHRY and CDR2 SYGVKD. CDR3 amino acids: CAISHPALSSAYNEQFF.

This CDR3 reads CASSLNRATLHF. This chain uses TRBV13 with TRBJ1-6; there is no DNA to check the TCRdb D call of TRBD1. The CDR3 is 12 residues long. Germline lookup yields CDR1 PRHDT and CDR2 FYEKMQ (reference sequence). Variable domain in full (rest from reference TRBV13 and TRBJ1-6): AAGVIQSPRHLIKEKRETATLKCYPIPRHDTVYWYQQGPGQDPQFLISFYEKMQSDKGSIPDRFSAQQFSDYHSELNMSSLELGDSALYFCASSLNRATLHFGNGTRLTVT.

V usage is TRBV6-5 and J usage is TRBJ2-6. The CDR3 runs to 17 residues. Germline-derived CDR1 and CDR2 are MNHEY and SVGAGI. CDR3 in amino acids: CASSYASSYSGANVLTF.

V gene TRBV12-3 or TRBV12-4 combines with J gene TRBJ2-3; TCRdb's D call of TRBD1 is untestable without DNA. The CDR3 consists of 14 residues. This chain's CDR3 is CASMRAGGADTQYF.

This rearrangement joins TRBV5-1 to TRBJ2-1; TCRdb lists TRBD1, though no DNA is available to test this call. The CDR3 sequence is 17 residues long. The germline gives CDR1 SGHRS, CDR2 YFSETQ. The CDR3 is CASSFPRERGSYNEQFF.

The chain links TRBV9 to TRBJ2-5; the D call of TRBD2 rests on TCRdb alone, since no DNA is present to check it. The CDR3 covers 15 residues. From germline, CDR1 is SGDLS and CDR2 YYNGEE. CDR3 amino acids: CASSVDSGEAETQYF.

The V and J genes are TRBV18 and TRBJ2-3; TCRdb designates TRBD1, a call that cannot be tested without DNA. This CDR3 comprises 15 residues. Germline CDR1 and CDR2: KGHSH and LQKENI. The CDR3: CASSVRTGRGDTQYF.